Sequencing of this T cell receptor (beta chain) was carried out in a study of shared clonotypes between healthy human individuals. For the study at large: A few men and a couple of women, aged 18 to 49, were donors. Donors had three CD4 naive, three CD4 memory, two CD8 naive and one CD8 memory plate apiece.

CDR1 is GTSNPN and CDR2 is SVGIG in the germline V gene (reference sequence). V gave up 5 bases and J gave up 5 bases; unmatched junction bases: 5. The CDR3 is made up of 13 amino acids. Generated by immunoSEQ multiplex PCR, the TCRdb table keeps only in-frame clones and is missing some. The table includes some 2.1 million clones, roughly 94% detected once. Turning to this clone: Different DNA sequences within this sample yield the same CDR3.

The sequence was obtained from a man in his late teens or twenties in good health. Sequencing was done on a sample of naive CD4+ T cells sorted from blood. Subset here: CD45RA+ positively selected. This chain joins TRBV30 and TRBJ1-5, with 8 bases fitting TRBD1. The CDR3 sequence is CAWATGGDQPQHF. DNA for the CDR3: TGTGCCTGGGCTACAGGGGGTGATCAGCCCCAGCATTTT.